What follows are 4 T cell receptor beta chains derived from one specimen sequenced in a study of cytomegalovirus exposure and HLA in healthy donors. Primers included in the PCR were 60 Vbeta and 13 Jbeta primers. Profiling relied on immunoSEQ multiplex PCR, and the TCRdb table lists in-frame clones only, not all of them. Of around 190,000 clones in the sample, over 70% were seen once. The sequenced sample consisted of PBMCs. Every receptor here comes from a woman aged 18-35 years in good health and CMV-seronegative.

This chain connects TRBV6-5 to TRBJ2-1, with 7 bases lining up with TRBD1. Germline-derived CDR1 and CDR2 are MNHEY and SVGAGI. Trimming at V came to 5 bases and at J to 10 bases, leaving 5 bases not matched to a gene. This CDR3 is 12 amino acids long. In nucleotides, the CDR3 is TGTGCCAGCAGTACAGGGGTTGGGGAGCAGTTCTTC. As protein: CASSTGVGEQFF.

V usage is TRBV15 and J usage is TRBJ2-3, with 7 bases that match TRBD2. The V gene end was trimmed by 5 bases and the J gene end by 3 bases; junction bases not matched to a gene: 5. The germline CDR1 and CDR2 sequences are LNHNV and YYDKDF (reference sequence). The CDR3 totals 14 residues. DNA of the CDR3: TGTGCCACCAGCGGGGGGGGAGGAACAGATACGCAGTATTTT. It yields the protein CATSGGGGTDTQYF.

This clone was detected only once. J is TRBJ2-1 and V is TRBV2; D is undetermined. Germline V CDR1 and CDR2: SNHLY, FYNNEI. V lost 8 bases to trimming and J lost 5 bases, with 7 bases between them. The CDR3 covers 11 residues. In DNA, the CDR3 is TGTGCCAGCGGCCGCCACAATGAGCAGTTCTTC. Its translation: CASGRHNEQFF.

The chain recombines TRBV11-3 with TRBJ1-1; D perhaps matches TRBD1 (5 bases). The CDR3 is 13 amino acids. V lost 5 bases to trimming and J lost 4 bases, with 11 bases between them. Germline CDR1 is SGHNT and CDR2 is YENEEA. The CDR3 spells CASSQFGGTEAFF. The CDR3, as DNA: TGTGCCAGCAGCCAGTTCGGGGGCACTGAAGCTTTCTTT.